A single sample gave rise to the 9 T cell receptor beta chains below, sequenced in a study of Ad26.COV2.S vaccination and SARS-CoV-2 variants. The protocol was immunoSEQ multiplex PCR, while the TCRdb copy is restricted to in-frame clones and leaves out a portion. Among more than 300,000 clones listed, roughly 90% were seen once. As for treatment: about 20 received Ad26.COV2.S at low or high dose, single or two shots; roughly five received placebo; per-sample allocation not given. The study sampled participants on day 63 after the first vaccine or placebo injection. Material: peripheral blood, obtained in a trial of Ad26.COV2.S vaccine versus placebo. These receptors all stem from a person aged 18-65 years who received the Ad26.COV2.S COVID-19 vaccine or a placebo.

This clone has only a few counts. The gene calls are TRBV11-2 and TRBJ2-5; D tentatively reads TRBD1 or TRBD2 (7 bases each). Germline CDR1 SGHAT, CDR2 FQNNGV. V lost 5 bases to trimming and J lost 5 bases, with 18 bases between them. The CDR3 totals 15 residues. The CDR3 coding sequence is TGTGCCAGCAGCCCCCCCCAGGGGGGGCTGGAGACCCAGTACTTC. Protein product: CASSPPQGGLETQYF.

The V call is TRBV2, the J call TRBJ2-3; 7 nucleotides agree with TRBD1. This CDR3 comprises 16 residues. Germline V gene sequence: CDR1 SNHLY, CDR2 FYNNEI. V lost 4 bases to trimming and J lost 0 bases; unmatched junction nucleotides: 7. CDR3 DNA sequence: TGTGCCAGCAGTGGTAAAGGGGGCCCTAGCACAGATACGCAGTATTTT. Translation: CASSGKGGPSTDTQYF. The variable domain in full, completed from reference TRBV2 and TRBJ2-3, reads EPEVTQTPSHQVTQMGQEVILRCVPISNHLYFYWYRQILGQKVEFLVSFYNNEISEKSEIFDDQFSVERPDGSNFTLKIRSTKLEDSAMYFCASSGKGGPSTDTQYFGPGTRLTVL.

The chain has TRBV7-9 and TRBJ2-7; 10 bases fit TRBD1. V shed 5 bases, J shed 6 bases, and the junction held 10 bases outside the gene matches. Germline lookup yields CDR1 SEHNR and CDR2 FQNEAQ (reference sequence). The CDR3 contains 15 residues. The CDR3 sequence: CASSTGTGVSGEQYF. The CDR3 coding sequence is TGTGCCAGCAGCACCGGGACAGGGGTTTCGGGCGAGCAGTACTTC.

This rearrangement joins TRBV28 to TRBJ1-2, with 10 bases lining up with TRBD1. This CDR3 has 18 amino acids. V dropped 5 bases and J dropped 2; count of bases not matched to a gene: 14. Germline V lookup: CDR1 MDHEN, CDR2 SYDVKM. The CDR3 sequence: CASSTSGDRGYLNYGYTF. The CDR3 bases are TGTGCCAGCAGTACATCGGGGGACAGGGGCTATCTGAACTATGGCTACACCTTC.

The chain employs TRBV25-1 and TRBJ1-2; D is unclear. V was trimmed by 3 bases and J by 5 bases, leaving 7 bases between them. The germline CDR1 and CDR2 sequences are MGHDK and SYGVNS. This CDR3 has 12 residues. For the CDR3, the DNA is TGTGCCAGCAGTGATTGGGGATATGGCTACACCTTC. As protein: CASSDWGYGYTF.

This chain connects TRBV5-1 to TRBJ1-1; tentatively, D is TRBD1 (5 bases). Germline V lookup: CDR1 SGHRS, CDR2 YFSETQ. Trimming shortened V by 4 bases and J by 3 bases, and 13 bases separated the two germline ends. The CDR3 runs to 14 residues. The CDR3 here is CASSLIGQDTEAFF. The CDR3 DNA sequence: TGCGCCAGCAGCCTGATTGGACAAGACACTGAAGCTTTCTTT.

The V and J genes are TRBV5-1 and TRBJ1-1; D call uncertain. The CDR3 spans 17 residues. Germline CDR1 reads SGHRS; CDR2 reads YFSETQ. Trimming cost V 0 bases and J 0 bases, with 15 bases left between them. The CDR3: CASSLGPPGRLNTEAFF. DNA of the CDR3: TGCGCCAGCAGCTTGGGCCCGCCCGGGAGATTGAACACTGAAGCTTTCTTT.

The chain combines TRBV7-8 with TRBJ2-1, with D perhaps matching TRBD2 (6 bases). The CDR3 is made up of 17 amino acids. In germline, CDR1 is SGHVS, CDR2 FQNEAQ. V gave up 0 bases and J gave up 0 bases, with 12 bases separating them. CDR3 bases: TGTGCCAGCAGCTTAGCCCGGGACTTCAGCTCCTACAATGAGCAGTTCTTC. Translated, it gives CASSLARDFSSYNEQFF. Based on the CDR3 plus reference TRBV7-8 and TRBJ2-1, the full variable domain is GAGVSQSPRYKVAKRGQDVALRCDPISGHVSLFWYQQALGQGPEFLTYFQNEAQLDKSGLPSDRFFAERPEGSVSTLKIQRTQQEDSAVYLCASSLARDFSSYNEQFFGPGTRLTVL.

This clone has only one observation. The chain recombines TRBV19 with TRBJ2-2; D is perhaps TRBD1 (6 bases). CDR1 and CDR2 from the germline V gene are LNHDA and SQIVND (reference sequence). The CDR3 extends over 17 amino acids. V was trimmed by 3 bases and J by 8 bases, leaving 22 bases between them. The CDR3 region has the DNA TGTGCCAGTAGTATCGGGCAGGGACAATTTCTCGGAGGGGAGCTGTTTTTT. Amino acid sequence: CASSIGQGQFLGGELFF.